One T cell receptor (beta chain) is described in this entry. Germline assignment: CDR1 SEHNR and CDR2 FQNEAQ (reference sequence). Trimming stripped 5 bases from V and 0 bases from J, with 13 bases between. The length of the CDR3 is 15 residues. This entry comes from a study of control samples from healthy donors and cancer patients. Libraries were prepared by immunoSEQ multiplex PCR; TCRdb keeps only in-frame clonotypes and omits some of them. The data hold some 190,000 clones, with about 90% observed a single time. The chain couples TRBV7-9 to TRBJ1-1; a possible D gene is TRBD1 (5 bases). The sequenced sample consisted of blood. The receptor was isolated from a man younger than 45 in good health. The CDR3 DNA follows: TGTGCCAGCAGCGCCGCCAGGGAGATGAACACTGAAGCTTTCTTT. Translating gives CASSAAREMNTEAFF.